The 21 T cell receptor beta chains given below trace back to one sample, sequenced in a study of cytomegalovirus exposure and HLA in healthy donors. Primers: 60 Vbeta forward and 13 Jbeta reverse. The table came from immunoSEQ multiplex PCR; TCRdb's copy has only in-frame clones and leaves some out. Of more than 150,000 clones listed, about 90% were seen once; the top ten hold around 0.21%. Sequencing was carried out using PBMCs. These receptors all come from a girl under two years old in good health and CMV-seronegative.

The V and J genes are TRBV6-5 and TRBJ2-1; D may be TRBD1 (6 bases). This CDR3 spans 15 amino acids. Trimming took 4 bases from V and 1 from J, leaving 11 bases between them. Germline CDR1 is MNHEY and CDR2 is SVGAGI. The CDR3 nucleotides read TGTGCCAGCAGTTTACAGGGTCTGTCCTACAATGAGCAGTTCTTC. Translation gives CASSLQGLSYNEQFF.

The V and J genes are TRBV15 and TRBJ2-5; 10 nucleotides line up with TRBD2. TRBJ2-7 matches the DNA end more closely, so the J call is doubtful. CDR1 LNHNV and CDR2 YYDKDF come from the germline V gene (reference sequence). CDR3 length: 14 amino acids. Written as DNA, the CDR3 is TGTGCCACCAGCAGAGGGACTAGCGGTTACGAGCAGTACTTC. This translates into CATSRGTSGYEQYF.

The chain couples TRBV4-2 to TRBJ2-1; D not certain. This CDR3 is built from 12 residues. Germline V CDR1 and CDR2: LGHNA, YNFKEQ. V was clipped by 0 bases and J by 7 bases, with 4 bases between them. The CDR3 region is CASSQDVNEQFF. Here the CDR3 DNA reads TGTGCCAGCAGCCAAGACGTTAATGAGCAGTTCTTC.

Here the CDR3 reads CASGLILQGANQPLEQYF. CDR3 coding DNA: TGTGCTAGTGGTCTCATCCTACAGGGGGCGAACCAACCACTCGAGCAGTACTTC. The chain combines TRBV12-5 with TRBJ2-7; 9 nucleotides match TRBD1. Germline V gives CDR1 LGHNT, CDR2 FRNRAP. The V and J ends lost 5 bases and 6 bases, in that order; junction bases with no gene match: 20. CDR3 length: 18 amino acids.

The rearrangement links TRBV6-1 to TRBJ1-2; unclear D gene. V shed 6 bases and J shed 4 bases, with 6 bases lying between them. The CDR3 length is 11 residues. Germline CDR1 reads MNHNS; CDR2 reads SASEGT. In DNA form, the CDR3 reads TGTGCCAGCAGCCACAGCTATGGCTACACCTTC. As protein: CASSHSYGYTF.

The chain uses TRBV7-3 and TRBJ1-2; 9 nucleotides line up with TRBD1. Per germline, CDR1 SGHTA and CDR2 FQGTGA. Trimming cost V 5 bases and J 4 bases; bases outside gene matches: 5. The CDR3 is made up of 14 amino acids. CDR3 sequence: CASSPDRGFYGYTF. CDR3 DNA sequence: TGTGCCAGCAGCCCGGACAGGGGATTCTATGGCTACACCTTC. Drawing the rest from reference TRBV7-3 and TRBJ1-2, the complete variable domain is GAGVSQTPSNKVTEKGKYVELRCDPISGHTALYWYRQSLGQGPEFLIYFQGTGAADDSGLPNDRFFAVRPEGSVSTLKIQRTERGDSAVYLCASSPDRGFYGYTFGSGTRLTVV.

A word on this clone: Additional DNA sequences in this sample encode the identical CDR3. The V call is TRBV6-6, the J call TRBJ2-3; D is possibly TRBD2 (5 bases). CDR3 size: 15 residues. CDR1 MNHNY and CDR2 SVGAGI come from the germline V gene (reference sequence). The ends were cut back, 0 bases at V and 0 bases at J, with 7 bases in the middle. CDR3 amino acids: CASSYSGGSTDTQYF. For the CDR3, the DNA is TGTGCCAGCAGTTACTCTGGCGGGAGCACAGATACGCAGTATTTT.

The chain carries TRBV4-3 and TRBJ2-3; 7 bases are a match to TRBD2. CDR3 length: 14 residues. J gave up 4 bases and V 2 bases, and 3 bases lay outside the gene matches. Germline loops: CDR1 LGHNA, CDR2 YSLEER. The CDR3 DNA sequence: TGCGCCAGCAGCCAAAAACTAGCGTCAGATACGCAGTATTTT. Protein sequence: CASSQKLASDTQYF.

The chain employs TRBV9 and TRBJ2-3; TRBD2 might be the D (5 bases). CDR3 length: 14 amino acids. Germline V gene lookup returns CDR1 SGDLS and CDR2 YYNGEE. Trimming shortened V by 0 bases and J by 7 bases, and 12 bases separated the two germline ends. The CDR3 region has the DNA TGTGCCAGCAGCGTAGCCGGAGACGGGAATACGCAGTATTTT. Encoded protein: CASSVAGDGNTQYF.

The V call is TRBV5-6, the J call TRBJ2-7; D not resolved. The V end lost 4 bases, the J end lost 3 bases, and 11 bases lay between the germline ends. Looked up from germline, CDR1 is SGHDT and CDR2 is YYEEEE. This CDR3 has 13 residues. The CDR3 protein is CASSMGSSYEQYF. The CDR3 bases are TGTGCCAGCAGCATGGGTAGCAGCTACGAGCAGTACTTC.

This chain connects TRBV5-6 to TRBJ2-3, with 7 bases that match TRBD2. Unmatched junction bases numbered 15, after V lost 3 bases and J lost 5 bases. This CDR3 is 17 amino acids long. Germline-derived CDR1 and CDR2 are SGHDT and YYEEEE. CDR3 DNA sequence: TGTGCCAGCAGCTATTCCGGGACTACTTTTCTCAAAGATACGCAGTATTTT. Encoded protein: CASSYSGTTFLKDTQYF.

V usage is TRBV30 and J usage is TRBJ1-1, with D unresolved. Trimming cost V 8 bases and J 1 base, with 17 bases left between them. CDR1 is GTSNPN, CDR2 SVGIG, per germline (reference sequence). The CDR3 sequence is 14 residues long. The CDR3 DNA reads TGTGCCGCAGACCGGGTCCTGAGGAACACTGAAGCTTTCTTT. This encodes CAADRVLRNTEAFF. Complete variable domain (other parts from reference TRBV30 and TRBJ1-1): SQTIHQWPATLVQPVGSPLSLECTVEGTSNPNLYWYRQAAGRGLQLLFYSVGIGQISSEVPQNLSASRPQDRQFILSSKKLLLSDSGFYLCAADRVLRNTEAFFGQGTRLTVV.

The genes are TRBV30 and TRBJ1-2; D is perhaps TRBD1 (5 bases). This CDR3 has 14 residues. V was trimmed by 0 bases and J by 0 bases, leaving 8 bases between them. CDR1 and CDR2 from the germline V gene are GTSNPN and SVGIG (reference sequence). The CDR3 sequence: CAWSVQAANYGYTF. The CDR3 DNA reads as TGTGCCTGGAGTGTACAGGCAGCTAACTATGGCTACACCTTC.

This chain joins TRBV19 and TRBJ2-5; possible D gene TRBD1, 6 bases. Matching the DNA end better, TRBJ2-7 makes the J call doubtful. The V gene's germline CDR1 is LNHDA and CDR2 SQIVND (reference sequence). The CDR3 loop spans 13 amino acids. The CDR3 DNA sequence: TGTGCCAGTAAGGCAGGGGACCCCTACGAGCAGTACTTC. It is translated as CASKAGDPYEQYF.

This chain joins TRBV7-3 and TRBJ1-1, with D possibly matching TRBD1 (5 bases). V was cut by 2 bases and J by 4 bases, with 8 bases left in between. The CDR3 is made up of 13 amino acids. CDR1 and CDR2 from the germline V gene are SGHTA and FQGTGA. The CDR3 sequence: CASSLRRGTEAFF. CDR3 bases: TGTGCCAGCAGCTTACGAAGGGGCACTGAAGCTTTCTTT.

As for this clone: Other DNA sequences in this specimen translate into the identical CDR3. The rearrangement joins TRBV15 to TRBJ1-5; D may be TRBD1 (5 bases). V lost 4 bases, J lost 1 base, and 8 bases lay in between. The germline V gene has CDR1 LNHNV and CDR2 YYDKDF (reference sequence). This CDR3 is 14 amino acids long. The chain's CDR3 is CATSNRQSNQPQHF. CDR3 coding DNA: TGTGCCACCAGCAACCGACAGAGCAATCAGCCCCAGCATTTT.

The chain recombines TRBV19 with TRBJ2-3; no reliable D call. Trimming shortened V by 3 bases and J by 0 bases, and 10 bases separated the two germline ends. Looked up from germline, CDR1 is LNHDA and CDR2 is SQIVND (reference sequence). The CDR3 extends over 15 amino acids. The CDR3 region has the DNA TGTGCCAGTAGTATTTGGCCGCCTAGCACAGATACGCAGTATTTT. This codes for CASSIWPPSTDTQYF.

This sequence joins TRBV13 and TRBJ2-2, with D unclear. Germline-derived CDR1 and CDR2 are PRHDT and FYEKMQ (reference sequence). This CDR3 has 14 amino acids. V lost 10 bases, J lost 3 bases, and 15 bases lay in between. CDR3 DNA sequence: TGTGCCACTATTTGGTACCGTGACACCGGGGAGCTGTTTTTT. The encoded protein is CATIWYRDTGELFF.

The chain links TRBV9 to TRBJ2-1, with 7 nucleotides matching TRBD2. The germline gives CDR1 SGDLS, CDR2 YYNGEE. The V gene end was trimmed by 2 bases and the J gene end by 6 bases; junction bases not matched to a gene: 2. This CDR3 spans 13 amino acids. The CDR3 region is CASSVTGGNEQFF. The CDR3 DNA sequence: TGTGCCAGCAGCGTCACGGGGGGCAATGAGCAGTTCTTC.

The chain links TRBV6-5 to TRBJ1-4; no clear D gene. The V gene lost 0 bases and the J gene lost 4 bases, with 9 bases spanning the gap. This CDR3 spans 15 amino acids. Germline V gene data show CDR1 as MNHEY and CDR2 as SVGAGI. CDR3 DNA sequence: TGTGCCAGCAGTTACTCGAGCCCGAGTAATGAAAAACTGTTTTTT. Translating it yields CASSYSSPSNEKLFF.

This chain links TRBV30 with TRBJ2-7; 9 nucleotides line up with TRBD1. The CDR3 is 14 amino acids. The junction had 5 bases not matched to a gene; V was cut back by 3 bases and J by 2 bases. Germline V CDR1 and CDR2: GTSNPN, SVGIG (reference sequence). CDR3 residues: CAWSTGTGTYEQYF. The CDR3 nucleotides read TGTGCCTGGAGCACCGGGACAGGGACCTACGAGCAGTACTTC.